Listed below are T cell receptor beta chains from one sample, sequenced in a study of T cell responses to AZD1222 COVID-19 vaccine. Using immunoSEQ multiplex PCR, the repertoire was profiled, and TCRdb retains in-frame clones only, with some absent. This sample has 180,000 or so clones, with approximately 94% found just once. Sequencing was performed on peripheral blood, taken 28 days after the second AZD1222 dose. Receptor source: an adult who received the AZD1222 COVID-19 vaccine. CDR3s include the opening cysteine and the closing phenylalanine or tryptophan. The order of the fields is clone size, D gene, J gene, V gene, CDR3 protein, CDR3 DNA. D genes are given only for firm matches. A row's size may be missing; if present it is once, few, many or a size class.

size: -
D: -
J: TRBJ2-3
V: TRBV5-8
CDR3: CASRWAGADTQYF
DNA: TGTGCCAGCAGATGGGCCGGGGCAGATACGCAGTATTTT

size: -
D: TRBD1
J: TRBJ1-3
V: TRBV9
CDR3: CASSEGQGKNTIYF
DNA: TGTGCCAGCAGCGAGGGACAGGGGAAAAACACCATATATTTT

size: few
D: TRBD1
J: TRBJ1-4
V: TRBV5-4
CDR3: CASSLQGAIEKLFF
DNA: TGTGCCAGCAGCTTGCAGGGGGCGATTGAAAAACTGTTTTTT

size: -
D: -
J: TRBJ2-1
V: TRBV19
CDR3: CASSIRPYNEQFF
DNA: TGTGCCAGTAGTATCCGGCCCTACAATGAGCAGTTCTTC

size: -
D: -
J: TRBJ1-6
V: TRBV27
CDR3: CTSNTWGSSYNSPLHF
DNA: TGTACCAGCAACACATGGGGAAGCTCCTATAATTCACCCCTCCACTTT

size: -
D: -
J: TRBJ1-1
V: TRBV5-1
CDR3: CASREQGGSAEAFF
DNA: TGCGCCAGCAGAGAACAGGGCGGGTCGGCTGAAGCTTTCTTT

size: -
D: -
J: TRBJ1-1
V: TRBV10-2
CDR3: CASSELDPMNTEAFF
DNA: TGCGCCAGCAGTGAGTTAGACCCAATGAACACTGAAGCTTTCTTT

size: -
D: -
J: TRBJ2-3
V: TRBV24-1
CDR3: CATSDPSGTDTQYF
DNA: TGTGCCACCAGTGATCCGTCGGGTACAGATACGCAGTATTTT

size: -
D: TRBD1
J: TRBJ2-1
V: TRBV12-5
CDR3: CASGPKRQGAFSSYNEQFF
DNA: TGTGCTAGTGGCCCAAAGAGACAGGGGGCCTTTAGCTCCTACAATGAGCAGTTCTTC

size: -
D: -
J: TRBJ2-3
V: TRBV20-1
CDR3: CSARGDTQYF
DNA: TGCAGTGCTAGGGGAGATACGCAGTATTTT

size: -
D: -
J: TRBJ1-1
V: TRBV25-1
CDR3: CASSLQGGTEAFF
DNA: TGTGCCAGCAGCCTGCAAGGGGGCACTGAAGCTTTCTTT

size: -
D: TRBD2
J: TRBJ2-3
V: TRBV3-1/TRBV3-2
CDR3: CASSFSTSGGASDTQYF
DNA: TGTGCCAGCAGCTTTTCTACTAGCGGGGGGGCATCAGATACGCAGTATTTT

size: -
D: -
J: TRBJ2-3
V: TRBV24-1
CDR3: CATSEYSAGAGDTQYF
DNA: TGTGCCACCAGTGAGTATTCTGCGGGGGCCGGGGATACGCAGTATTTT

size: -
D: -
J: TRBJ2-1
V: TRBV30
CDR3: CAWNAGASYNEQFF
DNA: TGTGCCTGGAATGCGGGGGCCTCCTACAATGAGCAGTTCTTC

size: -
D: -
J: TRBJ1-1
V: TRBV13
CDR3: CASSSYPGSEAFF
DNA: TGTGCCAGCAGCTCCTATCCAGGGTCCGAAGCTTTCTTT

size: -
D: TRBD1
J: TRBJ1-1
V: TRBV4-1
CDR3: CASTTGQGYPEAFF
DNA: TGCGCCAGCACCACTGGACAGGGCTACCCTGAAGCTTTCTTT

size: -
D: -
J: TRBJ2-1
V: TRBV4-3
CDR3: CASSQERADEQFF
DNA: TGCGCCAGCAGCCAAGAGAGGGCGGATGAGCAGTTCTTC

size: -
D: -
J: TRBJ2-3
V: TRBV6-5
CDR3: CASEKDTDTQYF
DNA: TGTGCCAGCGAAAAAGACACAGATACGCAGTATTTT

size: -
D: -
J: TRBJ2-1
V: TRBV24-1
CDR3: CATSEKGEASSYNEQFF
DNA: TGTGCCACCAGTGAAAAGGGGGAGGCCAGCTCCTACAATGAGCAGTTCTTC

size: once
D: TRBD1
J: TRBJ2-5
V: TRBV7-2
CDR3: CASSLTTGTETQYF
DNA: TGTGCCAGCAGCCTTACGACAGGGACGGAGACCCAGTACTTC

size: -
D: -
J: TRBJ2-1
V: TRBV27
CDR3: CASWFRDEQFF
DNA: TGTGCCAGCTGGTTTCGAGATGAGCAGTTCTTC

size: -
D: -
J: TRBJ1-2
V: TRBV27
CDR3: CASSLQVYGYTF
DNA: TGTGCCAGCAGTCTGCAGGTCTATGGCTACACCTTC

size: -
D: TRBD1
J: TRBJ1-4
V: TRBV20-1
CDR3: CSASPDRGIYEKLFF
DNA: TGCAGTGCTAGTCCGGACAGGGGAATATATGAAAAACTGTTTTTT

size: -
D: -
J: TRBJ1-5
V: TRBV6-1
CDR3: CASSDAGDSNQPQHF
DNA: TGTGCCAGCAGTGATGCGGGGGATAGCAATCAGCCCCAGCATTTT

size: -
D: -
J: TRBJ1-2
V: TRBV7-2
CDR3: CASSLTGEGSYGYTF
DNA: TGTGCCAGCAGCTTAACGGGGGAGGGAAGCTATGGCTACACCTTC

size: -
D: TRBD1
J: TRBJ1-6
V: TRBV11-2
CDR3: CASSSLTGRRPPLHF
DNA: TGTGCCAGCAGCTCCTTGACAGGGAGGAGACCACCCCTCCACTTT

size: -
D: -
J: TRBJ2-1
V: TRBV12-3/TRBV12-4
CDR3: CASRREYNEQFF
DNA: TGTGCCAGCAGGCGTGAATACAATGAGCAGTTCTTC